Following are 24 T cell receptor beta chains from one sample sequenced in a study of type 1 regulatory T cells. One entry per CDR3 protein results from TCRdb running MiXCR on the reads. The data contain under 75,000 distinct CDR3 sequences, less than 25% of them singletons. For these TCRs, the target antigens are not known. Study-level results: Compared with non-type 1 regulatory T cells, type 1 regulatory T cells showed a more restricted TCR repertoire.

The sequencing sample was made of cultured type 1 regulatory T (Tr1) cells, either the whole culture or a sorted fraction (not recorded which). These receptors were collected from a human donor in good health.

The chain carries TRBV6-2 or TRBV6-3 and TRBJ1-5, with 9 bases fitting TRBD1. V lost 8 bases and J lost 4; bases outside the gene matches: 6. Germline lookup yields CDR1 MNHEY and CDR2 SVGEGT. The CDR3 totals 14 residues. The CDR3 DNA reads TGTGCCAGCCTGACAGGGGGGCCTAATCAGCCCCAGCATTTT. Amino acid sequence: CASLTGGPNQPQHF.

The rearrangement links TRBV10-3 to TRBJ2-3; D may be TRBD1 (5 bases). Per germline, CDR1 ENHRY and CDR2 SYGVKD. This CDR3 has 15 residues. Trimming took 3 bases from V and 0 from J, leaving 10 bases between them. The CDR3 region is CAISEPGSSTDTQYF. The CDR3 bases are TGTGCCATCAGTGAACCAGGGTCTAGCACAGATACGCAGTATTTT.

Here the CDR3 DNA reads TGTGCCGGGACAGGGGGCGACGAGACCCAGTACTTC. Translated: CAGTGGDETQYF. The chain has TRBV18 and TRBJ2-5; 12 positions agree with TRBD1. The CDR3 consists of 12 residues. Germline trimming cut 11 bases from V and 5 bases from J; bases unmatched to any gene: 3. CDR1 is KGHSH, CDR2 LQKENI, per germline. Filled out from reference TRBV18 and TRBJ2-5, the complete variable domain reads NAGVMQNPRHLVRRRGQEARLRCSPMKGHSHVYWYRQLPEEGLKFMVYLQKENIIDESGMPKERFSAEFPKEGPSILRIQQVVRGDSAAYFCAGTGGDETQYFGPGTRLLVL.

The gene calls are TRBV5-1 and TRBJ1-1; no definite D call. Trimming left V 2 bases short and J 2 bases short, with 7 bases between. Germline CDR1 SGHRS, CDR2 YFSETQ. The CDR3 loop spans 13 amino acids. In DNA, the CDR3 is TGCGCCAGCAGCTTTAAGCAAAACACTGAAGCTTTCTTT. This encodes CASSFKQNTEAFF.

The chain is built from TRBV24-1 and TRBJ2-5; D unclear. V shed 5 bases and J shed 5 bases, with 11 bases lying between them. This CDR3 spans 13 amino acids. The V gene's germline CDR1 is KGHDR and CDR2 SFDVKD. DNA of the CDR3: TGTGCCACCAGTGGGTGGTCCTCCGAGACCCAGTACTTC. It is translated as CATSGWSSETQYF.

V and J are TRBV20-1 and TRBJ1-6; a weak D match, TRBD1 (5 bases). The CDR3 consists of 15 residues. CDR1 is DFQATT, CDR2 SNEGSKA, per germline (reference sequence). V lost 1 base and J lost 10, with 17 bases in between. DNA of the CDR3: TGCAGTGCTAGAGGGGTGGGGCAATACGGGTCACCCCTCCACTTT. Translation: CSARGVGQYGSPLHF.

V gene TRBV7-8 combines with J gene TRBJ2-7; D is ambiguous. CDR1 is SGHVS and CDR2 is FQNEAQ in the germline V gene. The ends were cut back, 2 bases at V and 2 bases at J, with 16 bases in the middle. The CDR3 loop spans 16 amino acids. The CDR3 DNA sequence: TGTGCCAGCAGCTTACCACCCCAAAGGAATACCTACGAGCAGTACTTC. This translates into CASSLPPQRNTYEQYF.

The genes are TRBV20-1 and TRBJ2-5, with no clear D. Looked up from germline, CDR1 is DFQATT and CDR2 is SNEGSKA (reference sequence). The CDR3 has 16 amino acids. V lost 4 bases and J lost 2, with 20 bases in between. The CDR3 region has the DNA TGCAGTGCTATAGTTAAATTGGCTGGGCGTCAAGAGACCCAGTACTTC. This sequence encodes CSAIVKLAGRQETQYF.

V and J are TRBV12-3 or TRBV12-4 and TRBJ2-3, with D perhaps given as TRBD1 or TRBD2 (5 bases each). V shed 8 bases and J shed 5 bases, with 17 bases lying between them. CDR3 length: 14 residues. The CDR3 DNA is TGTGCCAGCCAGAGTCCGGGACGTAGAGATACGCAGTATTTT. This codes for CASQSPGRRDTQYF.

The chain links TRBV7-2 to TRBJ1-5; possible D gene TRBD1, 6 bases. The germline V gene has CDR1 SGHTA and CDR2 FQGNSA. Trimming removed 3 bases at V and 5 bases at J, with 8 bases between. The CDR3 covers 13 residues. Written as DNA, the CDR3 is TGTGCCAGCAGCTTCGACAGGTATCAGCCCCAGCATTTT. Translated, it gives CASSFDRYQPQHF.

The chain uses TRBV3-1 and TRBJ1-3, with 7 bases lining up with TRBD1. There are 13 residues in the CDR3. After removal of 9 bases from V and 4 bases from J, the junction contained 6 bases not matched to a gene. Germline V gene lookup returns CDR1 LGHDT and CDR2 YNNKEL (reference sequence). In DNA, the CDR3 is TGTGCCAGTGGGAGACAGGGCGGAAACACCATATATTTT. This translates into CASGRQGGNTIYF. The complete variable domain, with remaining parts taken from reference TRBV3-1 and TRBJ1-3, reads DTAVSQTPKYLVTQMGNDKSIKCEQNLGHDTMYWYKQDSKKFLKIMFSYNNKELIINETVPNRFSPKSPDKAHLNLHINSLELGDSAVYFCASGRQGGNTIYFGEGSWLTVV.

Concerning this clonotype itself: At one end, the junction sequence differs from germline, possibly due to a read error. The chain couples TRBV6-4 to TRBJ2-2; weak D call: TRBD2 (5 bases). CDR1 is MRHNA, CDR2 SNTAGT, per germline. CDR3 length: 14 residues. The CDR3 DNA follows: TGTGCCAGCAGTGAGAGTTCGAACACCGGGGAGCCGTTTTTT. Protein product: CASSESSNTGEPFF.

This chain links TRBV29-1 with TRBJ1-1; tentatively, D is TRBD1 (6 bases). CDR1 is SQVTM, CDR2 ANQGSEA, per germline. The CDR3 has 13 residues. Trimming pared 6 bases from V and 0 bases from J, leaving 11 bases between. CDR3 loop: CSVGGQLNTEAFF. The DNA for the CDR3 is TGCAGCGTGGGTGGACAGTTGAACACTGAAGCTTTCTTT.

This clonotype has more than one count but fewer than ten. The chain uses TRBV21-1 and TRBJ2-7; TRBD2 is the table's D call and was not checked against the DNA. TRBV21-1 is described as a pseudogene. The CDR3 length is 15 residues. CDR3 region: CASSKARGKTYEQYF. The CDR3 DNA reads TGTGCCAGCAGCAAAGCGCGAGGGAAGACCTACGAGCAGTACTTC.

The CDR3 here is CSARAGNQPQHF. The CDR3, as DNA: TGCAGTGCTAGAGCCGGCAATCAGCCCCAGCATTTT. The J gene is TRBJ1-5, the V gene TRBV20-1; D unresolved. Germline V CDR1 and CDR2: DFQATT, SNEGSKA (reference sequence). The CDR3 is 12 amino acids. Deletions cut 1 base from V and 2 bases from J, with 3 bases between.

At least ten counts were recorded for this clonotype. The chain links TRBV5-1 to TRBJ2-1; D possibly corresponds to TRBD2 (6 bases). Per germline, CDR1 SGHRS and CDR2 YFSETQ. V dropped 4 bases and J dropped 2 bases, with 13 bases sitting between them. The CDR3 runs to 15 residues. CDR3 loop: CASSPGLKTYNEQFF. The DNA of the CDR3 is TGCGCCAGCAGCCCGGGACTCAAGACCTACAATGAGCAGTTCTTC.

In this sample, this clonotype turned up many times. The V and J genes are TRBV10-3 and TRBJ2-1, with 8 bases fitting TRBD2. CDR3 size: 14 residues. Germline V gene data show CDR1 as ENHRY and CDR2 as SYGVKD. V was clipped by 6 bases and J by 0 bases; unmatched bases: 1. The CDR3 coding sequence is TGTGCCATCAGCGGGGGGGGCTCCTACAATGAGCAGTTCTTC. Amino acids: CAISGGGSYNEQFF.

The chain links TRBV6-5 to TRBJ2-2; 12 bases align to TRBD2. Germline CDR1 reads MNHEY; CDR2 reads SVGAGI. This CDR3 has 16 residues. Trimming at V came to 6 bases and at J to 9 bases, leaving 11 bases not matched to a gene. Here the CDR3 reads CASRLTSGSKIRELFF. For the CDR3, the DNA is TGTGCCAGCAGACTGACTAGCGGGAGTAAGATAAGGGAGCTGTTTTTT.

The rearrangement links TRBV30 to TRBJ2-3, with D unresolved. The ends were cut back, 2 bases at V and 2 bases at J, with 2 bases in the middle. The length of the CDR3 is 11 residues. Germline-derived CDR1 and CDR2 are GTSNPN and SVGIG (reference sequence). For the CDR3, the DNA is TGTGCCTGGAGTCTCACAGATACGCAGTATTTT. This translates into CAWSLTDTQYF.

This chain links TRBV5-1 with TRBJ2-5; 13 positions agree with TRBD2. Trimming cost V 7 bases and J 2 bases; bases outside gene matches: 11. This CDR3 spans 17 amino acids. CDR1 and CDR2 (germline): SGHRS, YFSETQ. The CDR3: CASGTSGRAGSQETQYF. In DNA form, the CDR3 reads TGCGCCAGCGGAACTAGCGGGAGGGCCGGATCTCAAGAGACCCAGTACTTC.

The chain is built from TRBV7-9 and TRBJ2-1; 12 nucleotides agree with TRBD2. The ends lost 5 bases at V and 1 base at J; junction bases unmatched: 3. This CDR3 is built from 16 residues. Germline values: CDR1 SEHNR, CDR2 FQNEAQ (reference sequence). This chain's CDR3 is CASSPGLAGSYNEQFF. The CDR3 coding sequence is TGTGCCAGCAGCCCGGGACTAGCGGGTTCCTACAATGAGCAGTTCTTC.

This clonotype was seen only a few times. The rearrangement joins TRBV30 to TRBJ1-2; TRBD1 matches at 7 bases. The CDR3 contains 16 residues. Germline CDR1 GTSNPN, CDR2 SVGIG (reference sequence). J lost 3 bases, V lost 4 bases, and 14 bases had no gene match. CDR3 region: CAWNNPGTAYHYGYTF. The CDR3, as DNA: TGTGCCTGGAATAATCCCGGGACAGCATATCACTATGGCTACACCTTC.

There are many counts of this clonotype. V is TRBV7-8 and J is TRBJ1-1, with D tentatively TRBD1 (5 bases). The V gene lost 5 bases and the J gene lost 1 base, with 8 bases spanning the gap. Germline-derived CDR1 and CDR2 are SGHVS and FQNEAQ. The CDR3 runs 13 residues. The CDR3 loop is CASSQQANTEAFF. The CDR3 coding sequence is TGTGCCAGCAGCCAACAGGCGAACACTGAAGCTTTCTTT.

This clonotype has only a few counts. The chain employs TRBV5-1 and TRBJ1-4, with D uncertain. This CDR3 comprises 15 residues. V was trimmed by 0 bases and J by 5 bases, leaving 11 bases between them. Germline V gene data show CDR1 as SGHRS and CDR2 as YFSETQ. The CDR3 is CASSLGIAGNEKLFF. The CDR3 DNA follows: TGCGCCAGCAGCTTGGGAATTGCGGGGAATGAAAAACTGTTTTTT.